Below, 14 T cell receptor beta chains from the same sample are listed, as sequenced in a study of monozygotic twins with inflammatory bowel disease. TCRdb reworked the 5' RACE reads into one entry per CDR3 protein, no DNA. Here the sample table reports some 330,000 distinct CDR3 sequences. The sample taken for sequencing was blood. These TCRs come from a human donor with ulcerative colitis or Crohn's disease, or a healthy co-twin of an affected twin (not recorded which).

V usage is TRBV5-4 and J usage is TRBJ2-1; TCRdb gives TRBD1 as the D gene, but with no DNA this cannot be confirmed. Germline lookup yields CDR1 SGHNT and CDR2 YYREEE (reference sequence). This CDR3 region has 15 residues. The CDR3 region is CASSRNRGPYNEQFF.

This chain joins TRBV27 and TRBJ1-3; the TCRdb call, TRBD1, lacks DNA for checking. From germline, CDR1 is MNHEY and CDR2 SMNVEV (reference sequence). The CDR3 is 15 residues long. CDR3 protein: CASSLGGVPGNTIYF.

This sequence joins TRBV20-1 and TRBJ2-1; no DNA is available, so the TRBD2 call from TCRdb remains unchecked. The CDR3 runs 11 residues. In germline, CDR1 is DFQATT, CDR2 SNEGSKA (reference sequence). CDR3: CSARPWLAGFF.

This chain uses TRBV10-2 with TRBJ2-2; TCRdb lists TRBD1, though no DNA is available to test this call. Germline V CDR1 and CDR2: WSHSY, SAAADI. This CDR3 region has 16 residues. The CDR3 reads CASRDWTSGAGGELFF.

The rearrangement uses TRBV12-3 or TRBV12-4 and TRBJ2-4; the TCRdb D gene call, TRBD1, has no DNA to confirm it. The CDR3 consists of 14 residues. The CDR3 sequence is CASSFGTNKNMQYF.

The chain recombines TRBV19 with TRBJ1-1; TCRdb's D gene call, TRBD1, goes unchecked for lack of DNA. The CDR3 has 11 residues. Germline V CDR1 and CDR2: LNHDA, SQIVND (reference sequence). The CDR3: CASGGGAEAFF.

The chain carries TRBV10-2 and TRBJ2-3; TCRdb calls TRBD1, which cannot be checked without DNA. The germline V gene encodes CDR1 WSHSY and CDR2 SAAADI. The CDR3 covers 16 residues. CDR3 sequence reads: CASSEFLAGGTDTQYF.

The V call is TRBV29-1, the J call TRBJ2-5. Germline V lookup: CDR1 SQVTM, CDR2 ANQGSEA. CDR3 length equals 12 residues. CDR3 in amino acids: CSVDAQVETQYF.

This chain uses TRBV12-3 or TRBV12-4 with TRBJ2-7; TCRdb's D gene call, TRBD2, goes unchecked for lack of DNA. The length of the CDR3 is 15 residues. CDR3 loop: CASSWTSGGAAEQYF.

The genes are TRBV10-3 and TRBJ2-3. This CDR3 spans 15 amino acids. The germline gives CDR1 ENHRY, CDR2 SYGVKD. The CDR3 here is CAIKSSVPSTDTQYF.

This rearrangement joins TRBV28 to TRBJ2-7. There are 12 residues in the CDR3. The germline V gene has CDR1 MDHEN and CDR2 SYDVKM. The CDR3 loop is CASSLLRYEQYF.

The V and J genes are TRBV2 and TRBJ2-1. The CDR3 has 14 amino acids. Germline CDR1 is SNHLY and CDR2 is FYNNEI. CDR3 in amino acids: CASSESIIYNEQFF.

This rearrangement joins TRBV5-8 to TRBJ2-1; the D call from TCRdb, TRBD1, cannot be confirmed without DNA. CDR3 length equals 16 residues. Germline V gene sequence: CDR1 SGHTS, CDR2 YDEGEE. CDR3 sequence reads: CASSLVTGISYNEQFF.

CDR3 sequence: CASTVRGSYGYTF. This sequence joins TRBV28 and TRBJ1-2. This CDR3 is 13 amino acids long. Germline V lookup: CDR1 MDHEN, CDR2 SYDVKM.